One T cell receptor beta chain is described in this entry. This sample stems from a study of T cell changes during pregnancy in multiple sclerosis. TCRdb keeps only in-frame clones here, not all; method: immunoSEQ multiplex PCR. The sample shows tens of thousands of clones, 90% of them seen only once. The germline V gene encodes CDR1 SQVTM and CDR2 ANQGSEA. Unmatched junction bases numbered 7, after V lost 5 bases and J lost 4 bases. The CDR3 sequence is 13 residues long. This receptor was taken from a female donor with multiple sclerosis, enrolled in a pregnancy study. Material: CD8+ T cells from peripheral blood mononuclear cells, obtained before pregnancy. The rearrangement links TRBV29-1 to TRBJ1-2; TRBD1 agrees at 7 bases. The CDR3 sequence is CSVSGTAFYGYTF. CDR3 DNA sequence: TGCAGCGTTTCCGGGACAGCATTCTATGGCTACACCTTC.